The 25 T cell receptor beta chains below all came from one sample that was sequenced in a study of vaccination effects on CD4 cells after COVID-19. The antigens for these receptors are not known. Once cultured for 9 to 11 days, the cells underwent separation to obtain CD4+ T cells. The person acquired a PCR-confirmed SARS-CoV-2 infection between March and December 2020. It was two doses of either the BNT162b2 or mRNA-1273 vaccine that participants received. Sequenced by immunoSEQ multiplex PCR; TCRdb stores in-frame clones only, minus some. The profile covers tens of thousands of clones, with over 60% appearing a single time and about 5.4% taken by the ten largest. The source was CD4+ T cells from PBMCs cultured without peptide, collected after COVID-19 vaccination. The receptor set was obtained from a human donor who had a prior SARS-CoV-2 infection.

This chain uses TRBV30 with TRBJ2-2; the match to TRBD1 covers 7 bases. Per the germline V gene, CDR1 is GTSNPN and CDR2 is SVGIG (reference sequence). J was trimmed by 5 bases and V by 3 bases; bases with no gene match: 6. The CDR3 runs to 14 residues. This CDR3 reads CAWSVDRRTGELFF. The DNA of the CDR3 is TGTGCCTGGAGCGTGGACAGGCGGACCGGGGAGCTGTTTTTT.

As concerns this clone: The identical CDR3 is also encoded by other nucleotide sequences in the sample. The chain couples TRBV19 to TRBJ1-1; unclear D gene. Germline CDR1 is LNHDA and CDR2 is SQIVND (reference sequence). The CDR3 spans 14 residues. V lost 0 bases, J lost 1 base, and 6 bases lay in between. CDR3 residues: CASSIDRWNTEAFF. CDR3 bases: TGTGCCAGTAGTATAGATCGGTGGAACACTGAAGCTTTCTTT.

The V and J genes are TRBV19 and TRBJ2-3, with no clear D. Trimming removed 2 bases at V and 0 bases at J, with 9 bases between. CDR1 is LNHDA, CDR2 SQIVND, per germline (reference sequence). This CDR3 region has 15 residues. CDR3 protein: CASSIFGRSTDTQYF. The DNA for the CDR3 is TGTGCCAGTAGTATATTCGGCAGGAGCACAGATACGCAGTATTTT. Supplemented by reference TRBV19 and TRBJ2-3, the full variable domain reads DGGITQSPKYLFRKEGQNVTLSCEQNLNHDAMYWYRQDPGQGLRLIYYSQIVNDFQKGDIAEGYSVSREKKESFPLTVTSAQKNPTAFYLCASSIFGRSTDTQYFGPGTRLTVL.

The V call is TRBV5-5, the J call TRBJ2-7; D possibly corresponds to TRBD1 (5 bases). The V gene's germline CDR1 is SGHKS and CDR2 YYEKEE (reference sequence). Trimming shortened V by 0 bases and J by 2 bases, and 12 bases separated the two germline ends. This CDR3 spans 15 amino acids. CDR3 sequence reads: CASSLVGLGPYEQYF. CDR3 bases: TGTGCCAGCAGCTTGGTGGGGCTAGGGCCCTACGAGCAGTACTTC. The complete variable domain, with remaining parts taken from reference TRBV5-5 and TRBJ2-7, reads DAGVTQSPTHLIKTRGQQVTLRCSPISGHKSVSWYQQVLGQGPQFIFQYYEKEERGRGNFPDRFSARQFPNYSSELNVNALLLGDSALYLCASSLVGLGPYEQYFGPGTRLTVT.

This chain connects TRBV4-3 to TRBJ1-4; the D is unclear. This CDR3 region has 17 residues. V lost 1 base and J lost 0, with 12 bases in between. Germline loops: CDR1 LGHNA, CDR2 YSLEER. This CDR3 is CASSQVSSVATNEKLFF. The DNA for the CDR3 is TGCGCCAGCAGCCAAGTTAGCAGTGTTGCAACTAATGAAAAACTGTTTTTT.

This chain connects TRBV19 to TRBJ1-5, with 9 bases matching TRBD1. This CDR3 has 17 amino acids. The V gene's germline CDR1 is LNHDA and CDR2 SQIVND (reference sequence). V lost 6 bases, J lost 3 bases, and 12 bases stayed unmatched. DNA for the CDR3: TGTGCCAGTAGCATACTAGGGACAGGGTTTATCAATCAGCCCCAGCATTTT. Translating it yields CASSILGTGFINQPQHF.

The genes are TRBV30 and TRBJ1-2; 10 bases agree with TRBD1. CDR1 is GTSNPN, CDR2 SVGIG, per germline (reference sequence). This CDR3 is built from 13 residues. The J segment lost 7 bases and the V segment lost 2 bases, leaving 4 bases of the junction unmatched. This chain's CDR3 is CAWSPTGGSGYTF. As DNA, the CDR3 is TGTGCCTGGAGTCCGACAGGGGGCTCTGGCTACACCTTC.

The chain joins TRBV19 to TRBJ2-7, with D possibly TRBD1 on 5 matching bases. The V end lost 6 bases, the J end lost 3 bases, and 18 bases lay between the germline ends. CDR3 length: 15 amino acids. Germline CDR1 reads LNHDA; CDR2 reads SQIVND (reference sequence). CDR3 sequence reads: CASSPTLQGGYEQYF. The CDR3 DNA follows: TGTGCCAGTAGCCCCACCCTTCAGGGTGGCTACGAGCAGTACTTC.

The chain employs TRBV5-1 and TRBJ2-7; D gene unclear. V gave up 0 bases and J gave up 6 bases, with 13 bases separating them. CDR3 length: 14 amino acids. Germline CDR1 and CDR2: SGHRS and YFSETQ. The CDR3 nucleotides read TGCGCCAGCAGCTTGGATAGAGAATGGGGCGAGCAGTACTTC. This codes for CASSLDREWGEQYF.

This clone has more than one count but fewer than ten. This chain joins TRBV18 and TRBJ2-1; no clear D gene. CDR3 length: 14 residues. V lost 2 bases and J lost 8, with 13 bases in between. Germline-derived CDR1 and CDR2 are KGHSH and LQKENI. CDR3 amino acids: CASSPNQRADEQFF. The CDR3 DNA sequence: TGTGCCAGCTCACCAAACCAAAGGGCTGATGAGCAGTTCTTC.

Worth noting for this clone: The junction differs from germline at one of its ends, possibly a read error. The chain employs TRBV7-9 and TRBJ1-2; no clear D. The CDR3 has 14 amino acids. CDR1 and CDR2 from the germline V gene are SEHNR and FQNEAQ (reference sequence). CDR3: CASSLAVKRDVSIF. The CDR3 DNA reads TGTGCCAGCAGCTTAGCCGTCAAACGCGACGTCAGCATCTTC.

This chain connects TRBV2 to TRBJ1-1; 7 positions match TRBD1. The ends lost 7 bases at V and 7 bases at J; junction bases unmatched: 18. The CDR3 extends over 16 amino acids. Per the germline V gene, CDR1 is SNHLY and CDR2 is FYNNEI. The DNA for the CDR3 is TGTGCCAGCAAGCTGGGACAGAGTTACTTTGGCGGTGAAGCTTTCTTT. This sequence encodes CASKLGQSYFGGEAFF.

In DNA form, the CDR3 reads TGCGCCAGCAGCCCAGGACAGGGGCGGGCTAATGAAAAACTGTTTTTT. Translating it yields CASSPGQGRANEKLFF. The rearrangement links TRBV5-1 to TRBJ1-4, with TRBD1 matching 9 bases. Germline trimming cut 4 bases from V and 3 bases from J; bases unmatched to any gene: 7. The CDR3 has 16 amino acids. From germline, CDR1 is SGHRS and CDR2 YFSETQ. Variable domain in full (rest from reference TRBV5-1 and TRBJ1-4): KAGVTQTPRYLIKTRGQQVTLSCSPISGHRSVSWYQQTPGQGLQFLFEYFSETQRNKGNFPGRFSGRQFSNSRSEMNVSTLELGDSALYLCASSPGQGRANEKLFFGSGTQLSVL.

The V call is TRBV20-1, the J call TRBJ2-7; D gene uncertain. The germline V gene has CDR1 DFQATT and CDR2 SNEGSKA (reference sequence). Trimming pared 3 bases from V and 6 bases from J, leaving 15 bases between. This CDR3 contains 13 residues. In DNA, the CDR3 is TGCAGTGCTAGTCGTTTAAATAGAGGCGAGCAGTACTTC. Amino acid sequence: CSASRLNRGEQYF.

The V gene is TRBV18, the J gene TRBJ2-5; no clear D. Trimming cost V 0 bases and J 1 base, with 6 bases left between them. CDR3 size: 14 residues. The germline gives CDR1 KGHSH, CDR2 LQKENI. Here the CDR3 DNA reads TGTGCCAGCTCACCACCTGGTGTCCAAGAGACCCAGTACTTC. Its protein is CASSPPGVQETQYF. The full variable domain, in which reference TRBV18 and TRBJ2-5 provide the parts outside the CDR3, is NAGVMQNPRHLVRRRGQEARLRCSPMKGHSHVYWYRQLPEEGLKFMVYLQKENIIDESGMPKERFSAEFPKEGPSILRIQQVVRGDSAAYFCASSPPGVQETQYFGPGTRLLVL.

This clone was detected a few times. The chain recombines TRBV5-6 with TRBJ1-2; 8 bases agree with TRBD1. Per the germline V gene, CDR1 is SGHDT and CDR2 is YYEEEE. CDR3 length: 15 residues. The V and J ends lost 4 bases and 5 bases, in that order; junction bases with no gene match: 10. The CDR3: CASSPLDRAFYGYTF. The CDR3 nucleotides read TGTGCCAGCAGCCCTTTGGACAGGGCGTTTTATGGCTACACCTTC.

The chain links TRBV11-3 to TRBJ1-1; D is perhaps TRBD1 (6 bases). Germline loops: CDR1 SGHNT, CDR2 YENEEA. V was trimmed by 4 bases and J by 4 bases, leaving 13 bases between them. CDR3 size: 14 residues. The DNA for the CDR3 is TGTGCCAGCAGCTCTACAGGGTATGTCACTGAAGCTTTCTTT. Translation: CASSSTGYVTEAFF.

This chain uses TRBV7-9 with TRBJ1-1; D ambiguous. With 1 base removed from V and 1 base from J, the gap between germline ends came to 10 bases. Germline CDR1 SEHNR, CDR2 FQNEAQ (reference sequence). The CDR3 length is 15 residues. Here the CDR3 reads CASSLGRLKNTEAFF. In nucleotides, the CDR3 is TGTGCCAGCAGCTTAGGTCGGCTGAAGAACACTGAAGCTTTCTTT.

This clone came up a few times. This chain connects TRBV2 to TRBJ2-1; no reliable D call. The CDR3 runs to 14 residues. Germline assignment: CDR1 SNHLY and CDR2 FYNNEI. V was clipped by 1 base and J by 9 bases, with 13 bases between them. This CDR3 is CASSEVYISGEQFF. The CDR3 nucleotides read TGTGCCAGCAGTGAAGTTTACATCTCTGGTGAGCAGTTCTTC.

The chain uses TRBV7-9 and TRBJ2-5; 8 bases fit TRBD1. Germline assignment: CDR1 SEHNR and CDR2 FQNEAQ (reference sequence). The CDR3 spans 14 residues. The J segment lost 0 bases and the V segment lost 5 bases, leaving 2 bases of the junction unmatched. CDR3 DNA sequence: TGTGCCAGCAGCCAGGGGGCGGACCAAGAGACCCAGTACTTC. Translation: CASSQGADQETQYF.

V is TRBV5-6 and J is TRBJ2-7; 11 nucleotides align to TRBD2. The CDR3 is 14 residues long. Germline V gives CDR1 SGHDT, CDR2 YYEEEE. The junction had 4 bases not matched to a gene; V was cut back by 5 bases and J by 3 bases. The CDR3 nucleotides read TGTGCCAGCAGTCTGGGACTAGCGGTCTACGAGCAGTACTTC. It specifies CASSLGLAVYEQYF.

The chain has TRBV7-2 and TRBJ2-2, with TRBD2 identical over 8 bases. Germline CDR1 and CDR2: SGHTA and FQGNSA. The CDR3 loop spans 15 amino acids. The junction had 8 bases not matched to a gene; V was cut back by 4 bases and J by 7 bases. CDR3 loop: CASSSGTSWGGELFF. The CDR3 DNA sequence: TGTGCCAGCAGCTCGGGGACTAGTTGGGGCGGGGAGCTGTTTTTT.

This clone occurred once. The chain links TRBV10-3 to TRBJ1-2; no clear D gene. CDR1 and CDR2 (germline): ENHRY, SYGVKD. There are 13 residues in the CDR3. V lost 3 bases and J lost 3, with 8 bases in between. The CDR3 spells CAISDSSDYGYTF. The CDR3 bases are TGTGCCATCAGTGACAGTTCAGACTATGGCTACACCTTC.

The genes are TRBV7-8 and TRBJ1-1; D is ambiguous. Between the trimmed V and J ends, which lost 5 bases and 11 bases, there was a span of 21 bases. In germline, CDR1 is SGHVS, CDR2 FQNEAQ. The CDR3 has 14 residues. CDR3 region: CASSAAGSGDWAFF. In DNA form, the CDR3 reads TGTGCCAGCAGCGCCGCCGGAAGTGGCGACTGGGCTTTCTTT.

The CDR3 region is CASSLPEDTQYF. The CDR3, as DNA: TGTGCCAGCAGCTTGCCCGAAGATACGCAGTATTTT. V and J are TRBV5-4 and TRBJ2-3; D is unclear. Trimming left V 1 base short and J 5 bases short, with 5 bases between. Germline CDR1 and CDR2: SGHNT and YYREEE (reference sequence). This CDR3 comprises 12 residues.